These 25 T cell receptor beta chains came from one sample sequenced in a study of cytomegalovirus exposure and HLA in healthy donors. 60 Vbeta and 13 Jbeta primers were used in PCR. Sequenced by immunoSEQ multiplex PCR; TCRdb stores in-frame clones only, minus some. This table has around 76,000 clones, about four fifths appearing once. The sequencing sample was made of PBMCs. Source of these receptors: a woman in her thirties or forties in good health and CMV-seropositive.

The chain couples TRBV2 to TRBJ2-6; tentative D call: TRBD1 (5 bases). V was cut by 4 bases and J by 4 bases, with 11 bases left in between. Germline values: CDR1 SNHLY, CDR2 FYNNEI. There are 15 residues in the CDR3. The CDR3 DNA is TGTGCCAGCAGTGTGGATGGACAAGGGGCCAACGTCCTGACTTTC. Translated, it gives CASSVDGQGANVLTF.

The chain is built from TRBV7-3 and TRBJ2-3; D gene ambiguous. Germline V gives CDR1 SGHTA, CDR2 FQGTGA. Between the trimmed V and J ends, which lost 1 base and 4 bases, there was a span of 6 bases. The CDR3 loop spans 13 amino acids. The CDR3 DNA is TGTGCCAGCAGCTTAATTGGGCCAGATACGCAGTATTTT. It specifies CASSLIGPDTQYF.

This clone was recorded a few times. The V and J genes are TRBV11-2 and TRBJ1-1; D not resolved. Germline CDR1 is SGHAT and CDR2 is FQNNGV. There are 13 residues in the CDR3. V gave up 0 bases and J gave up 11 bases, with 13 bases separating them. The DNA for the CDR3 is TGTGCCAGCAGCTTAGATTCAGGCGTCAGGGCTTTCTTT. Its translation is CASSLDSGVRAFF.

The gene calls are TRBV27 and TRBJ2-7; 8 bases fit TRBD2. The CDR3 has 17 residues. J gave up 3 bases and V 4 bases, and 14 bases lay outside the gene matches. CDR1 and CDR2 from the germline V gene are MNHEY and SMNVEV (reference sequence). CDR3 bases: TGTGCCAGCAGTTACCACATTACTAGCGGCAATTTCTACGAGCAGTACTTC. Protein: CASSYHITSGNFYEQYF.

This chain links TRBV5-6 with TRBJ2-2, with a weak D call TRBD1 (5 bases). V was pared by 4 bases and J by 4 bases, with 11 bases between. Germline lookup yields CDR1 SGHDT and CDR2 YYEEEE. The CDR3 spans 14 residues. CDR3 residues: CASSRQGFTGELFF. In DNA form, the CDR3 reads TGTGCCAGCAGCCGCCAGGGTTTCACCGGGGAGCTGTTTTTT.

This clone was found a few times. The rearrangement joins TRBV6-4 to TRBJ2-1, with 7 positions matching TRBD2. Germline V CDR1 and CDR2: MRHNA, SNTAGT. V lost 0 bases to trimming and J lost 8 bases; unmatched junction nucleotides: 7. This CDR3 is 15 amino acids long. The CDR3 sequence: CASSDSEEGGDEQFF. Here the CDR3 DNA reads TGTGCCAGCAGTGACTCGGAAGAGGGAGGGGATGAGCAGTTCTTC.

The V call is TRBV5-5, the J call TRBJ1-6; 11 nucleotides line up with TRBD1. CDR1 and CDR2 (germline): SGHKS, YYEKEE (reference sequence). The J segment lost 10 bases and the V segment lost 4 bases, leaving 10 bases of the junction unmatched. The CDR3 sequence is 16 residues long. This CDR3 is CASSNTRTGGLSPLHF. In DNA form, the CDR3 reads TGTGCCAGCAGCAATACTAGGACAGGGGGCCTCTCACCCCTCCACTTT.

V and J are TRBV2 and TRBJ2-2; weak D call: TRBD2 (5 bases). The germline CDR1 and CDR2 sequences are SNHLY and FYNNEI. CDR3 length equals 14 residues. Deletions cut 1 base from V and 7 bases from J, with 10 bases between. The CDR3 here is CASSEVGVVGELFF. The DNA for the CDR3 is TGTGCCAGCAGTGAAGTCGGGGTTGTCGGGGAGCTGTTTTTT.

The J gene is TRBJ1-6, the V gene TRBV5-1, with D tentatively TRBD1 (6 bases). Germline CDR1 and CDR2: SGHRS and YFSETQ. This CDR3 spans 14 amino acids. Trimming cost V 10 bases and J 5 bases, with 16 bases left between them. The CDR3 protein is CASHRETNNSPLHF. The CDR3 DNA sequence: TGCGCCTCTCACAGGGAAACCAATAATTCACCCCTCCACTTT.

This chain connects TRBV28 to TRBJ1-1, with a weak D call TRBD1 (5 bases). Trimming took 1 base from V and 4 from J, leaving 7 bases between them. CDR1 is MDHEN, CDR2 SYDVKM, per germline. The CDR3 has 13 residues. CDR3 nucleotides: TGTGCCAGCAGTTTATTGGGGGGCACTGAAGCTTTCTTT. Its protein product is CASSLLGGTEAFF.

The chain links TRBV19 to TRBJ2-2; 12 bases match TRBD2. The CDR3 is 16 residues long. With 9 bases clipped from V and 3 bases from J, the junction kept 8 bases outside the gene matches. The germline gives CDR1 LNHDA, CDR2 SQIVND (reference sequence). CDR3 DNA sequence: TGTGCCAGCCTACCGACTAGCGGGGGTTACACCGGGGAGCTGTTTTTT. Translation: CASLPTSGGYTGELFF.

Here the CDR3 reads CASSYSWTGSQPQHF. The CDR3, as DNA: TGTGCCAGCAGTTACTCGTGGACGGGATCGCAGCCCCAGCATTTT. The chain couples TRBV6-5 to TRBJ1-5, with D unclear. V shed 0 bases and J shed 7 bases, with 13 bases lying between them. The CDR3 runs to 15 residues. CDR1 is MNHEY, CDR2 SVGAGI, per germline.

As DNA, the CDR3 is TGTGCCAGTAGTACCCGTCCCGGGACAATCCACCAGCCCCAGCATTTT. It is translated as CASSTRPGTIHQPQHF. The chain is built from TRBV19 and TRBJ1-5, with a weak D call TRBD1 (6 bases). Per the germline V gene, CDR1 is LNHDA and CDR2 is SQIVND (reference sequence). The CDR3 is 16 residues long. V lost 4 bases and J 7 bases, leaving 20 bases between the germline ends.

The V and J genes are TRBV11-3 and TRBJ2-6; TRBD1 is a possible D gene (5 bases). V was trimmed by 5 bases and J by 0 bases, leaving 17 bases between them. There are 18 residues in the CDR3. Germline assignment: CDR1 SGHNT and CDR2 YENEEA. In DNA, the CDR3 is TGTGCCAGCAGCCGAAGAGCAGGGAATTTCTCTGGGGCCAACGTCCTGACTTTC. Encoded protein: CASSRRAGNFSGANVLTF.

This clone has a handful of counts. The chain is built from TRBV2 and TRBJ2-7; 14 bases align to TRBD2. J gave up 7 bases and V 7 bases, and 6 bases lay outside the gene matches. Germline-derived CDR1 and CDR2 are SNHLY and FYNNEI. This CDR3 has 14 amino acids. The CDR3 loop reads CASTGLAGAGEQYF. The CDR3 DNA reads as TGTGCCAGCACGGGACTAGCGGGGGCGGGGGAGCAGTACTTC.

In this sample, this clone turned up a few times. The J gene is TRBJ1-5, the V gene TRBV28, with TRBD1 matching over 10 bases. Trimming removed 1 base from V and 2 bases from J; junction bases left unmatched: 8. CDR1 and CDR2 from the germline V gene are MDHEN and SYDVKM. CDR3 length equals 18 residues. CDR3 nucleotide sequence: TGTGCCAGCAGTTTATTCCCCGACAGGGGGCTGCGCAATCAGCCCCAGCATTTT. Protein sequence: CASSLFPDRGLRNQPQHF. The full variable domain, completed using reference TRBV28 and TRBJ1-5, is DVKVTQSSRYLVKRTGEKVFLECVQDMDHENMFWYRQDPGLGLRLIYFSYDVKMKEKGDIPEGYSVSREKKERFSLILESASTNQTSMYLCASSLFPDRGLRNQPQHFGDGTRLSIL.

The chain links TRBV6-5 to TRBJ1-2; TRBD1 might be the D (5 bases). Trimming pared 2 bases from V and 4 bases from J, leaving 17 bases between. Germline V CDR1 and CDR2: MNHEY, SVGAGI. This CDR3 has 16 residues. CDR3 DNA: TGTGCCAGCAGTTACCAGGCAGCGGGAGGGGTCTATGGCTACACCTTC. Translated: CASSYQAAGGVYGYTF.

The chain is built from TRBV4-3 and TRBJ2-7; 12 bases fit TRBD2. The CDR3 is made up of 16 amino acids. Trimming at V came to 1 base and at J to 2 bases, leaving 3 bases not matched to a gene. The germline V gene encodes CDR1 LGHNA and CDR2 YSLEER. The CDR3 DNA sequence: TGCGCCAGCAGCCAAGCTAGCGGGGGGGCGACCTACGAGCAGTACTTC. Its protein is CASSQASGGATYEQYF.

A few counts support this clone. The rearrangement joins TRBV19 to TRBJ2-5; a possible D gene is TRBD1 (5 bases). The end of the DNA fits TRBJ2-7 better, so the J call may be wrong. The CDR3 covers 14 residues. From germline, CDR1 is LNHDA and CDR2 SQIVND (reference sequence). CDR3: CASSDRPGLDEQYF. The CDR3 coding sequence is TGTGCCAGTAGCGACCGCCCAGGGCTGGACGAGCAGTACTTC.

The chain is built from TRBV30 and TRBJ2-1, with TRBD2 identical over 7 bases. Germline CDR1 GTSNPN, CDR2 SVGIG (reference sequence). CDR3 size: 13 residues. V trimming: 2 bases; J trimming: 8 bases; junction bases outside the gene matches: 6. CDR3 sequence: CAWSRDYNHEQFF. Here the CDR3 DNA reads TGTGCCTGGAGTCGGGACTACAATCATGAGCAGTTCTTC.

The chain is built from TRBV4-3 and TRBJ1-3; D is perhaps TRBD1 (5 bases). Germline V gene lookup returns CDR1 LGHNA and CDR2 YSLEER. V was cut by 0 bases and J by 4 bases, with 16 bases left in between. There are 17 residues in the CDR3. Here the CDR3 reads CASSQDGGRTAGNTIYF. The CDR3 nucleotides read TGCGCCAGCAGCCAAGATGGGGGGAGAACGGCAGGAAACACCATATATTTT.

There are a few counts of this clone. The chain recombines TRBV6-5 with TRBJ1-2; 8 nucleotides line up with TRBD1. CDR1 is MNHEY, CDR2 SVGAGI, per germline. V gave up 7 bases and J gave up 6 bases; unmatched junction bases: 13. This CDR3 region has 15 residues. CDR3 amino acids: CASTQQGQGEHGYTF. CDR3 sequence (DNA): TGTGCCAGCACCCAACAAGGACAGGGAGAACATGGCTACACCTTC.

This clone has just a few counts. This chain uses TRBV7-2 with TRBJ2-7, with TRBD1 as a possible D gene (5 bases). CDR3 length equals 15 residues. Trimming removed 1 base at V and 1 base at J, with 11 bases between. The germline V gene encodes CDR1 SGHTA and CDR2 FQGNSA. CDR3 coding DNA: TGTGCCAGCAGCTTAGTACGCGACAGTTCCTACGAGCAGTACTTC. It is translated as CASSLVRDSSYEQYF.

This chain links TRBV19 with TRBJ1-1, with D tentatively TRBD1 (6 bases). Trimming left V 4 bases short and J 5 bases short, with 11 bases between. The CDR3 covers 13 residues. CDR1 LNHDA and CDR2 SQIVND come from the germline V gene (reference sequence). CDR3 sequence: CASSTQGRTEAFF. The DNA for the CDR3 is TGTGCCAGTAGTACACAGGGTAGGACTGAAGCTTTCTTT.

This clone occurred a few times. This sequence joins TRBV6-5 and TRBJ2-3; D call uncertain. Germline V gives CDR1 MNHEY, CDR2 SVGAGI. Trimming pared 5 bases from V and 5 bases from J, leaving 11 bases between. CDR3 length: 13 amino acids. The DNA of the CDR3 is TGTGCCAGCAGTCCGTCTAGGCTAGATACGCAGTATTTT. The encoded protein is CASSPSRLDTQYF.